This T cell receptor beta chain was sequenced in a study of blood T cell repertoires in COVID-19. Study-level background: The cDNA or gDNA used as material had been derived from T cells, B-cell-depleted T cells, or PBMCs.

The CDR3 covers 15 residues. How the authors handled the data: How many nucleated cells were present was estimated from reference gene primer amplification. Assay: immunoSEQ multiplex PCR; the TCRdb copy retains only in-frame clones and omits some. The DNA gave D and trimming, while V, J and clone size come from that table. Of 110,000 or so clones listed, approximately 81% were seen once; the top ten hold more than 10%. The source is a human donor in a cohort sampled during active COVID-19. The chain carries TRBV22-1 and TRBJ1-5; the table's D call TRBD1 went unverified against the DNA. TRBV22-1 counts as a pseudogene. Sequenced: peripheral blood. The CDR3: CPGSVQGVSNQPQHF. In DNA form, the CDR3 reads TGTCCTGGGAGCGTTCAGGGTGTAAGCAATCAGCCCCAGCATTTT.